The 4 T cell receptor beta chains in this list originate from one sample, sequenced in a study of prognosis after radiotherapy for stage I lung cancer. The genomic DNA TCR beta CDR3 region underwent two rounds of multiplex PCR. Primers (each specific to one TRBV or TRBJ gene) were used in first-round PCR. A single record per CDR3 protein comes from TCRdb applying MiXCR to the multiplex PCR reads. The profile shows some 38,000 distinct CDR3 sequences, around 22% of them singletons. This sample comprised PBMCs, obtained before or after stereotactic body radiation therapy (not recorded which). These receptors came from a donor aged 50 or older with non-small cell lung cancer.

This clonotype appeared a few times. A much larger clone sits a single nucleotide away, making a read error possible. This chain links TRBV7-9 with TRBJ2-1, with D perhaps matching TRBD2 (6 bases). Germline V gene sequence: CDR1 SEHNR, CDR2 FQNEAQ (reference sequence). This CDR3 region has 13 residues. The CDR3 region has the DNA TGTATCACAGCGGGTATTATGTGCGATGAGCAGTTCTTC. It yields the protein CITAGIMCDEQFF.

In the case of this clonotype: Given a much more abundant clone one base away, this may be a read error. The chain is built from TRBV7-9 and TRBJ2-5; no clear D gene. Germline values: CDR1 SEHNR, CDR2 FQNEAQ (reference sequence). The CDR3 has 15 residues. CDR3 in DNA: TGTGCCAGCAGCTCCTCCCGGGTTGGGGTTGAGAGCCAGTACTTC. Translation: CASSSSRVGVESQYF.

This clonotype was recorded many times. The rearrangement joins TRBV13 to TRBJ1-2, with TRBD1 identical over 8 bases. This CDR3 spans 14 amino acids. Germline CDR1 is PRHDT and CDR2 is FYEKMQ (reference sequence). V shed 5 bases and J 8 bases; nucleotides not matched to a gene: 10. In DNA form, the CDR3 reads TGTGCCAGCAGCCCACGGACAGGGAGGTTCGGCTACACCTTC. It specifies CASSPRTGRFGYTF.

Details on this clonotype: A clone one base away is much larger, so this may be a read error. J is TRBJ1-2 and V is TRBV5-4; TRBD1 agrees at 8 bases. V trimming: 5 bases; J trimming: 9 bases; junction bases outside the gene matches: 12. Germline V CDR1 and CDR2: SGHNT, YYREEE (reference sequence). The CDR3 has 14 residues. The CDR3 DNA is TGTGCCAGCAGGCCCGGACAGGGAGATTATCGCTACACCTTC. Its translation is CASRPGQGDYRYTF.